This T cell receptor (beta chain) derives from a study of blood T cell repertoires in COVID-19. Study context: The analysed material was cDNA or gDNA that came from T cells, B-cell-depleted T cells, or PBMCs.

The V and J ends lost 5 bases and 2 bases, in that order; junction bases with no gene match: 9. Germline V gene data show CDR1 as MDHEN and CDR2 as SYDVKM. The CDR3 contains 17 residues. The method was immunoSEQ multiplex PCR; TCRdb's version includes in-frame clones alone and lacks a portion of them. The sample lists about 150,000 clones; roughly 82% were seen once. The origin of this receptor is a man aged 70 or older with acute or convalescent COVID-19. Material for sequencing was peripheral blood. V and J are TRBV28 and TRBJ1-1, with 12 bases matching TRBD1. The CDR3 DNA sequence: TGTGCCAGCAGTCTGTTGGGACAGGGGGCAGGAAACACTGAAGCTTTCTTT. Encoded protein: CASSLLGQGAGNTEAFF.